This T cell receptor (beta chain) was captured in a study of early T cells in non-severe SARS-CoV-2 infection. The wider study: The study sequenced bulk RNA from unsorted whole blood, with chains unpaired.

A single record per CDR3 protein comes from TCRdb applying MiXCR to the 5' RACE reads. The sample has 45,000 to 60,000 distinct CDR3 sequences; approximately 8% are singletons. This clonotype showed up many times. The CDR3 has 15 residues. The germline V gene has CDR1 WNHNN and CDR2 SYGVQD (reference sequence). V shed 7 bases and J shed 4 bases, with 14 bases lying between them. This chain links TRBV10-1 with TRBJ2-6, with D possibly matching TRBD2 (6 bases). Input material: whole blood. The sequence came from an adult who was a healthcare worker with PCR-confirmed SARS-CoV-2 infection or an uninfected control (not recorded which). CDR3 coding DNA: TGCGCCAGCACCTTGGAGGGTTCAGGGGCCAACGTCCTGACTTTC. This gives the protein CASTLEGSGANVLTF.